The sequence of this T cell receptor (beta chain) was determined in a study of PD-1 blockade in classical Hodgkin lymphoma. In regard to this clone: What it recognizes is unknown.

Study observations and caveats: Relapsed/refractory patients reportedly had the lowest baseline TCR diversity, below newly diagnosed patients, who were below healthy donors. Repertoire differences have undefined causes, possibly disease activity or prior therapy.

The J segment lost 3 bases and the V segment lost 0 bases, leaving 2 bases of the junction unmatched. This CDR3 is 16 amino acids long. Germline-derived CDR1 and CDR2 are SGDLS and YYNGEE. As to time point: newly diagnosed, previously untreated cHL patient sample. PBMCs representing newly diagnosed, untreated classical Hodgkin lymphoma functioned as the comparison. The data were produced by immunoSEQ multiplex PCR, yet TCRdb's version contains in-frame clones alone and is incomplete. The table lists about 47,000 clones, approximately 91% of them singletons, with roughly 5.3% in the top ten. Sequenced input: peripheral blood mononuclear cells (PBMCs). The receptor's source is a human donor with classical Hodgkin lymphoma. This chain uses TRBV9 with TRBJ2-3, with 12 bases fitting TRBD2. The CDR3 sequence is CASSVVLAGGTDTQYF. As DNA, the CDR3 is TGTGCCAGCAGCGTAGTCCTAGCGGGAGGGACAGATACGCAGTATTTT.